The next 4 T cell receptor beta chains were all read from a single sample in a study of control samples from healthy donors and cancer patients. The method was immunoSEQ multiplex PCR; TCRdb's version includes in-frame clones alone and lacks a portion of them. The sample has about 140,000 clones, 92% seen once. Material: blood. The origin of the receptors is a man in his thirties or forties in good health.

The DNA for the CDR3 is TGTGCCAGTAGTTACGGGGACCCCCGACAGGGGGGACGAGGGGGCTACACCTTC. Translating it yields CASSYGDPRQGGRGGYTF. The genes are TRBV19 and TRBJ1-2; 9 nucleotides agree with TRBD1. The CDR3 is 18 amino acids. Germline V gene data show CDR1 as LNHDA and CDR2 as SQIVND (reference sequence). Trimming took 5 bases from V and 8 from J; bases not matched to a gene: 21.

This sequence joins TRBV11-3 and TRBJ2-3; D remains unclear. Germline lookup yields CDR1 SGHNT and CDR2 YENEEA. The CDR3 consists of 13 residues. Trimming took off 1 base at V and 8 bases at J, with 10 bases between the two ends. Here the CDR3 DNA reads TGTGCCAGCAGCTTAGGTGGTGAGGCTACGCAGTATTTT. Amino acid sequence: CASSLGGEATQYF.

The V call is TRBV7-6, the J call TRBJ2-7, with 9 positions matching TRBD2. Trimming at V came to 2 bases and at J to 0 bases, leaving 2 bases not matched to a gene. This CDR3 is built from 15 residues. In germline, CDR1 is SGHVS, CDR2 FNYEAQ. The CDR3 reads CASSLHSGSSYEQYF. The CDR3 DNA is TGTGCCAGCAGCTTACATAGCGGGAGCTCCTACGAGCAGTACTTC.

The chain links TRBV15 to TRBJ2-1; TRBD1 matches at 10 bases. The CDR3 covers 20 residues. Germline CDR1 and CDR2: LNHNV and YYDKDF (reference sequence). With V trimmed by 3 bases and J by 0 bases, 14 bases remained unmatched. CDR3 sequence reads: CATSSGPDRGLGSSYNEQFF. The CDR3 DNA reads TGTGCCACCAGCAGTGGTCCAGACAGGGGGCTGGGGAGCTCCTACAATGAGCAGTTCTTC. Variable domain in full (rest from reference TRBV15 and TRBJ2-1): DAMVIQNPRYQVTQFGKPVTLSCSQTLNHNVMYWYQQKSSQAPKLLFHYYDKDFNNEADTPDNFQSRRPNTSFCFLDIRSPGLGDTAMYLCATSSGPDRGLGSSYNEQFFGPGTRLTVL.